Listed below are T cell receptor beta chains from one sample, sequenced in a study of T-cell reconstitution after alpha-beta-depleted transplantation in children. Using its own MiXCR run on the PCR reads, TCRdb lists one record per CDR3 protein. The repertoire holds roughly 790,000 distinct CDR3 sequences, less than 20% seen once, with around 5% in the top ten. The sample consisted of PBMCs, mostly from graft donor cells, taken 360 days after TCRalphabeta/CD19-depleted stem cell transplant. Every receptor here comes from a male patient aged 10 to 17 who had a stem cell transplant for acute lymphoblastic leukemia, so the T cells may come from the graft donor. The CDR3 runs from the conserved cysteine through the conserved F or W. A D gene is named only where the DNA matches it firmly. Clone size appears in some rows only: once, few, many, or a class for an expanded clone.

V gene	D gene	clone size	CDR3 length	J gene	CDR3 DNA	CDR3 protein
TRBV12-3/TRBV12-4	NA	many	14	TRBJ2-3	TGTGCCAGCAGTTCCGAGAGGGGCACAGATACGCAGTATTTT	CASSSERGTDTQYF
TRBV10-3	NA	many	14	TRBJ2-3	TGTGCCATCAAAGGAGGGGGCTTCACAGATACGCAGTATTTT	CAIKGGGFTDTQYF
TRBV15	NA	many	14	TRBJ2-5	TGTGCCACCAGCAGAGATCGAGGAGGAGAGACCCAGTACTTC	CATSRDRGGETQYF
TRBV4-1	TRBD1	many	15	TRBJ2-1	TGCGCCAGCAGCCAAGGACAGGGGAGTCCCAATGAGCAGTTCTTC	CASSQGQGSPNEQFF
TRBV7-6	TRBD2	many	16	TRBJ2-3	TGTGCCAGCAGCCGGGGACTAGCGGGTCCCACAGATACGCAGTATTTT	CASSRGLAGPTDTQYF
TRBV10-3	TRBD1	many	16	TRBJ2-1	TGTGCCATCAGTGAAGGGGACAGGGAGATTGTCAATGAGCAGTTCTTC	CAISEGDREIVNEQFF
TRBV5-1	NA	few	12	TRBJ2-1	TGCGCCAGCAGGGGGGAGGACAATGAGCAGTTCTTC	CASRGEDNEQFF
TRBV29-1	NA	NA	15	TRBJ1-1	TGCAGCGTGTTGAAGGGGGGCAGGGTAAGGACTGAAGCTTTCTTT	CSVLKGGRVRTEAFF
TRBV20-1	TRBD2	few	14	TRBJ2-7	TGCAGTGCTAGACTGCGGGAGAGTTCCTACGAGCAGTACTTC	CSARLRESSYEQYF
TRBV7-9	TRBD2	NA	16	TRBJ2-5	TGTGCCAGCAGCTTCGTCGCGGGAGGCCTCCAAGAGACCCAGTACTTC	CASSFVAGGLQETQYF
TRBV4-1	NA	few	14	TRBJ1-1	TGCGCCAGCAGCCAAGATGCGGCGGCAACTGAAGCTTTCTTT	CASSQDAAATEAFF
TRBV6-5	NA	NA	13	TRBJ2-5	TGTGCCAGCAGTTCTTGGACCCAAGAGACCCAGTACTTC	CASSSWTQETQYF
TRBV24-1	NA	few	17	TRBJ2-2	TGTGCCACCAGTGATCTAGCGGACAGCCCGAACACCGGGGAGCTGTTTTTT	CATSDLADSPNTGELFF
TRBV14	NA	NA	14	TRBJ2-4	TGTGCCAGCAGCCTAATCGGCGGGGATGGAATTCAGTACTTC	CASSLIGGDGIQYF
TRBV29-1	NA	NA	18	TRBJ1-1	TGCAGCGTTGAAGTTCTTGGACAGCCCATTCTAATGAACACTGAAGCTTTCTTT	CSVEVLGQPILMNTEAFF
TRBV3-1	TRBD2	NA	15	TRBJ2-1	TGTGCCAGCAGCCAAAAAGCGGGAATTGGCAATGAGCAGTTCTTC	CASSQKAGIGNEQFF
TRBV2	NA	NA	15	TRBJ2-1	TGTGCCAGCAGTGAGGACGGAGTAACACTCAATGAGCAGTTCTTC	CASSEDGVTLNEQFF
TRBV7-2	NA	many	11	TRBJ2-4	TGTGCCAGCAGCTTATCAAACATTCAGTACTTC	CASSLSNIQYF
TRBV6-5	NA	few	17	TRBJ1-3	TGTGCCAGCAGTTACTCGGGGGGCAGTAGGCCCGGAAACACCATATATTTT	CASSYSGGSRPGNTIYF
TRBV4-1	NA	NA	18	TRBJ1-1	TGCGCCAGCAGCCAAGAGGGGGGGCGCCGGACGGGGAACACTGAAGCTTTCTTT	CASSQEGGRRTGNTEAFF
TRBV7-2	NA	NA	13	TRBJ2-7	TGTGCCAGCAGCTTAGGGCCCATGCACGAGCAGTACTTC	CASSLGPMHEQYF
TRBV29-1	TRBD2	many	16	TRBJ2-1	TGCAGCGTTGGGACTAGCGGGAGCGCTTCCTACAATGAGCAGTTCTTC	CSVGTSGSASYNEQFF
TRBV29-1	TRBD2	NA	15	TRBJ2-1	TGCAGCGTGGAGGGGACTAGCGGGACCTACAATGAGCAGTTCTTC	CSVEGTSGTYNEQFF
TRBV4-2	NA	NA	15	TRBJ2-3	TGTGCCAGCAGCCAATCTTTAGCGGACCCAGATACGCAGTATTTT	CASSQSLADPDTQYF
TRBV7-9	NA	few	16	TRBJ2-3	TGTGCCAGCAGCTCACGGGACTGGAATTTGGGGGATACGCAGTATTTT	CASSSRDWNLGDTQYF
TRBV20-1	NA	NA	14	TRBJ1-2	TGCAGTGCTAGAGGCTATGGCCCCTTCTATGGCTACACCTTC	CSARGYGPFYGYTF
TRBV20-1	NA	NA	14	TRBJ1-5	TGCAGTGCTATGATCGACAGTCGCAATCAGCCCCAGCATTTT	CSAMIDSRNQPQHF
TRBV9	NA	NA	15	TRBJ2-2	TGTGCCAGCAGCCCCCTCAGCGTCGGGGCCGGGGAGCTGTTTTTT	CASSPLSVGAGELFF
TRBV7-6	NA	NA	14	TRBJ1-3	TGTGCCAGCAGCCACCTCGGCTCCGGAAACACCATATATTTT	CASSHLGSGNTIYF
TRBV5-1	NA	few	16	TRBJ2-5	TGCGCCAGCAGCCATTTACTAGCACCCGAGGGAGAGACCCAGTACTTC	CASSHLLAPEGETQYF
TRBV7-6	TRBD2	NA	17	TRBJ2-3	TGTGCCAGCAGCTTAGAAGACCTAGCGGCCACCACAGATACGCAGTATTTT	CASSLEDLAATTDTQYF
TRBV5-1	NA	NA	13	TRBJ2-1	TGCGCCAGCAGCTTCGGGCTATGGGATGAGCAGTTCTTC	CASSFGLWDEQFF
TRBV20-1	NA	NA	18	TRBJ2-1	TGCAGTGCTAGAAGAAAATTGGGCTCCCGCCATCCTTACAATGAGCAGTTCTTC	CSARRKLGSRHPYNEQFF
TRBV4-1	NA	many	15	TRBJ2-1	TGCGCCAGCAGCCAAATCGGGTCCTCCTACAATGAGCAGTTCTTC	CASSQIGSSYNEQFF
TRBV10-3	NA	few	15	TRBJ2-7	TGTGCCATCAGTGAGGGCAGGACCCAATTCGGCGAGCAGTACTTC	CAISEGRTQFGEQYF
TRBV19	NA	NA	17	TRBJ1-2	TGTGCCAGTAGTATCGGAACAGGCCACATTAGTAGCTATGGCTACACCTTC	CASSIGTGHISSYGYTF
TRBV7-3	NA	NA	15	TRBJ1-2	TGTGCCAGCAGCTTAAATGGCAGAGGAAACTATGGCTACACCTTC	CASSLNGRGNYGYTF
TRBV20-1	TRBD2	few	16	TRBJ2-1	TGCAGTGCTAGACGGTCATTAGCGGGATGGGGCAATGAGCAGTTCTTC	CSARRSLAGWGNEQFF